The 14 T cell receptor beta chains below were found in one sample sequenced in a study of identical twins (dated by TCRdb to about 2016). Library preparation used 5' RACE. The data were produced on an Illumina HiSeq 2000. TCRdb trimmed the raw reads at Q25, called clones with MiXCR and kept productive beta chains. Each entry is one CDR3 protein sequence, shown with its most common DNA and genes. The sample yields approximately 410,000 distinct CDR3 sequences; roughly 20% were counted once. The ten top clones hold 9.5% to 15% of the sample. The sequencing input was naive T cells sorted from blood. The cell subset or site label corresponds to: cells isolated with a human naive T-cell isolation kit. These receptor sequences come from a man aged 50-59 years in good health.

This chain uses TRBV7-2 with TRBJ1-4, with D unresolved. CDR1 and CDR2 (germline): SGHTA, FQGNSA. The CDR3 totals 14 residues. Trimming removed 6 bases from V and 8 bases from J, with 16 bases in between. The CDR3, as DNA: TGTGCCAGCAGTAAACTAAACTCCGGAGAAAAACTGTTTTTT. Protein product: CASSKLNSGEKLFF.

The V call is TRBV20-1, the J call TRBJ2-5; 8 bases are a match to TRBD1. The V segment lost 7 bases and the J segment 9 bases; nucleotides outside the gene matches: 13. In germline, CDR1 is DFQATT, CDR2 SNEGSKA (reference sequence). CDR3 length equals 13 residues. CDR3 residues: CSVFGQGASAQYF. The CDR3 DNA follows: TGCAGTGTGTTCGGGCAGGGGGCGTCGGCCCAGTACTTC.

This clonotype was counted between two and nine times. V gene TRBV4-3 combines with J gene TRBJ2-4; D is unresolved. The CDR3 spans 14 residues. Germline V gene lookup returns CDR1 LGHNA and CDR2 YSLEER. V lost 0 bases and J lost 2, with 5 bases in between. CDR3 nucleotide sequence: TGCGCCAGCAGCCAAGATTGGTCCAAAAACATTCAGTACTTC. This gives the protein CASSQDWSKNIQYF.

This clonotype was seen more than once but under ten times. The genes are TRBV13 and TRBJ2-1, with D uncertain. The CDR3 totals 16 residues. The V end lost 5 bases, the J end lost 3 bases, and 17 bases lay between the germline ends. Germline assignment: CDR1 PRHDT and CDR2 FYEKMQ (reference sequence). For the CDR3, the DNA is TGTGCCAGCAGCATCAGGCCGGCCCCAAGCTACAATGAGCAGTTCTTC. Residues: CASSIRPAPSYNEQFF. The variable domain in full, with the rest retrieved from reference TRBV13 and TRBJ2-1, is AAGVIQSPRHLIKEKRETATLKCYPIPRHDTVYWYQQGPGQDPQFLISFYEKMQSDKGSIPDRFSAQQFSDYHSELNMSSLELGDSALYFCASSIRPAPSYNEQFFGPGTRLTVL.

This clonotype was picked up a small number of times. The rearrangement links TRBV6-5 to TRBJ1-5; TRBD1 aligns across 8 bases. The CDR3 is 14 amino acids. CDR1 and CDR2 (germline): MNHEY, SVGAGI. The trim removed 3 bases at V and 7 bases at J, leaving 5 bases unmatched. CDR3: CASSYRTGSQPQHF. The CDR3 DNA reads TGTGCCAGCAGTTATAGGACAGGGAGCCAGCCCCAGCATTTT.

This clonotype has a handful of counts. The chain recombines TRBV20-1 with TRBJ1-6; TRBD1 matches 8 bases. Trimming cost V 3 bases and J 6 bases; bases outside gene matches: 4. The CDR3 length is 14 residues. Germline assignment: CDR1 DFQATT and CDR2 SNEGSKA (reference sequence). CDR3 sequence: CSASSGGPNSPLHF. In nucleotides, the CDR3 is TGCAGTGCTAGTTCAGGGGGCCCTAATTCACCCCTCCACTTT.

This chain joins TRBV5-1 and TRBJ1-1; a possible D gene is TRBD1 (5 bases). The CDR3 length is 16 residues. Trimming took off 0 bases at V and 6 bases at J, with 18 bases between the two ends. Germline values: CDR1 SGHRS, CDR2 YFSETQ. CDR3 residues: CASSLEGPLDSSEAFF. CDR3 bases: TGCGCCAGCAGCTTGGAGGGGCCCCTAGATTCTTCTGAAGCTTTCTTT.

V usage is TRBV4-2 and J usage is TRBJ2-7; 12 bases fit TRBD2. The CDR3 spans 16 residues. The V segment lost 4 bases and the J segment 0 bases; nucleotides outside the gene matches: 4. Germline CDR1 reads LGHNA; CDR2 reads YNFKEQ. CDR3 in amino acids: CASSPRTSGDSYEQYF. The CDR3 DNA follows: TGTGCCAGCAGCCCCAGGACTAGCGGGGACTCCTACGAGCAGTACTTC.

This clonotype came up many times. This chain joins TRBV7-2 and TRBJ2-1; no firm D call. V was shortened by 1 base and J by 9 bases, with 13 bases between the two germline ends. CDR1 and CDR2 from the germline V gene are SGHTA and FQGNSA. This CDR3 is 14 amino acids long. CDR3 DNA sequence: TGTGCCAGCAGCTTAGTTTCGGACGTCAGTGAGCAGTTCTTC. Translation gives CASSLVSDVSEQFF.

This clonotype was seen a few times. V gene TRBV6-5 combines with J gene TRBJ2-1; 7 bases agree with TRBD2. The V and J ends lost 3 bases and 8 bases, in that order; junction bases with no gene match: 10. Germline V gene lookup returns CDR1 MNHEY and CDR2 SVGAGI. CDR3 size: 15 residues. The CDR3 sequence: CASSYSSSGYDEQFF. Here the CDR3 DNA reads TGTGCCAGCAGTTATTCGTCTAGCGGTTACGATGAGCAGTTCTTC.

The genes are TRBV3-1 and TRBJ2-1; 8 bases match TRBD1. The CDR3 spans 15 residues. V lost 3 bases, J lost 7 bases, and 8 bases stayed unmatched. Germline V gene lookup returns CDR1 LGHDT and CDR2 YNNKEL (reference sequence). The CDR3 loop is CASSQPGGAGNEQFF. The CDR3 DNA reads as TGTGCCAGCAGCCAGCCAGGGGGCGCGGGGAATGAGCAGTTCTTC.

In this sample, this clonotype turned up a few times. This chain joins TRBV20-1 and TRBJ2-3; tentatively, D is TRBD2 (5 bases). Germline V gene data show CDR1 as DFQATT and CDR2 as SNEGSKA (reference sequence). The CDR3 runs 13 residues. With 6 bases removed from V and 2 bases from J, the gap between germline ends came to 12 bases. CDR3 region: CSANWGVTDTQYF. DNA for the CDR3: TGCAGTGCAAACTGGGGAGTCACAGATACGCAGTATTTT.

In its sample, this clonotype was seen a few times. This CDR3 is CRADSYYEQYF. Here the CDR3 DNA reads TGCAGAGCGGACAGCTACTACGAGCAGTACTTC. V usage is TRBV20-1 and J usage is TRBJ2-7; a weak D match, TRBD1 (6 bases). The CDR3 has 11 amino acids. Germline CDR1 and CDR2: DFQATT and SNEGSKA (reference sequence).

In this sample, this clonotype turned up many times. Here the CDR3 reads CASGLVQGDQETQYF. Written as DNA, the CDR3 is TGTGCTAGTGGTTTGGTACAAGGGGACCAAGAGACCCAGTACTTC. This chain uses TRBV12-5 with TRBJ2-5; maybe TRBD1 (5 bases). V was clipped by 0 bases and J by 0 bases, with 8 bases between them. Germline V gene sequence: CDR1 LGHNT, CDR2 FRNRAP. CDR3 length equals 15 residues. The full variable domain, rest sourced from reference TRBV12-5 and TRBJ2-5, is DARVTQTPRHKVTEMGQEVTMRCQPILGHNTVFWYRQTMMQGLELLAYFRNRAPLDDSGMPKDRFSAEMPDATLATLKIQPSEPRDSAVYFCASGLVQGDQETQYFGPGTRLLVL.